The 13 T cell receptor beta chains listed next were all sequenced from one sample in a study of blood T cell repertoires in COVID-19. Only in-frame clones appear in the TCRdb table, and some are missing; sequencing was by immunoSEQ multiplex PCR. The table shows hundreds of thousands of clones, with 88% occurring only once. The sample comprised peripheral blood. Receptors originate from a woman aged 25 to 45 who had recovered from COVID-19.

The V call is TRBV2, the J call TRBJ2-2, with D possibly TRBD2 on 6 matching bases. Trimming stripped 3 bases from V and 5 bases from J, with 16 bases between. Germline CDR1 reads SNHLY; CDR2 reads FYNNEI. This CDR3 contains 16 residues. DNA for the CDR3: TGTGCCAGCAGTGACCCCCCCGGGGGTCGGACCGGGGAGCTGTTTTTT. This codes for CASSDPPGGRTGELFF.

This chain connects TRBV12-2 to TRBJ2-5; the tabulated D call, TRBD1, remains unverified against the DNA. TRBV12-2 is deemed a pseudogene. This CDR3 is built from 16 residues. This CDR3 is CASRLGARGRGETQYF. CDR3 nucleotides: TGTGCAAGTCGCTTAGGGGCCAGGGGGCGCGGGGAGACCCAGTACTTC.

The genes are TRBV5-8 and TRBJ2-7; TRBD1 aligns across 7 bases. Germline V gives CDR1 SGHTS, CDR2 YDEGEE. CDR3 length: 14 residues. The V segment lost 0 bases and the J segment 4 bases; nucleotides outside the gene matches: 4. The CDR3 spells CASSLARGRYEQYF. CDR3 sequence (DNA): TGTGCCAGCAGCTTGGCAAGGGGGCGATACGAGCAGTACTTC. Full variable domain (missing parts from reference TRBV5-8 and TRBJ2-7): EAGVTQSPTHLIKTRGQQATLRCSPISGHTSVYWYQQALGLGLQFLLWYDEGEERNRGNFPPRFSGRQFPNYSSELNVNALELEDSALYLCASSLARGRYEQYFGPGTRLTVT.

This clone was detected a few times. The rearrangement links TRBV7-2 to TRBJ2-1, with 7 bases that match TRBD1. V trimming: 1 base; J trimming: 4 bases; junction bases outside the gene matches: 4. Germline V lookup: CDR1 SGHTA, CDR2 FQGNSA. This CDR3 has 15 residues. CDR3 bases: TGTGCCAGCAGCTTAGGAGGGACAGTATACAATGAGCAGTTCTTC. Its translation: CASSLGGTVYNEQFF.

This clone was counted a single time. The J gene is TRBJ1-5, the V gene TRBV28; weak D call: TRBD1 (6 bases). The CDR3 is made up of 18 amino acids. Germline V lookup: CDR1 MDHEN, CDR2 SYDVKM. The ends were cut back, 0 bases at V and 1 base at J, with 16 bases in the middle. Written as DNA, the CDR3 is TGTGCCAGCAGTTTATGGTTTTTTAAGAGGGGGAGCAATCAGCCCCAGCATTTT. It encodes CASSLWFFKRGSNQPQHF. The complete variable domain, with remaining parts taken from reference TRBV28 and TRBJ1-5, reads DVKVTQSSRYLVKRTGEKVFLECVQDMDHENMFWYRQDPGLGLRLIYFSYDVKMKEKGDIPEGYSVSREKKERFSLILESASTNQTSMYLCASSLWFFKRGSNQPQHFGDGTRLSIL.

This chain connects TRBV12-3 or TRBV12-4 to TRBJ2-7; TRBD1 matches at 9 bases. Trimming took 6 bases from V and 3 from J; bases not matched to a gene: 3. CDR3 length: 13 amino acids. The CDR3 coding sequence is TGTGCCAGCAGGATGGGACAGGGCTACGAGCAGTACTTC. Amino acid sequence: CASRMGQGYEQYF.

V is TRBV4-1 and J is TRBJ2-7; 7 bases are shared with TRBD2. The CDR3 is made up of 15 amino acids. J was trimmed by 4 bases and V by 0 bases; bases with no gene match: 6. The germline V gene encodes CDR1 MGHRA and CDR2 YSYEKL. The chain's CDR3 is CASSQDLGGWYEQYF. The CDR3 coding sequence is TGCGCCAGCAGCCAAGATTTGGGGGGGTGGTACGAGCAGTACTTC.

The rearrangement joins TRBV3-1 (or the pseudogene TRBV3-2) to TRBJ2-7, with 7 bases identical to TRBD2. The CDR3 runs to 13 residues. The V and J ends lost 5 bases and 6 bases, in that order; junction bases with no gene match: 7. CDR1 and CDR2 from the germline V gene are LGHDT and YNNKEL (reference sequence). The CDR3 DNA reads as TGTGCCAGCAGCGTCGGCGGGGGAGCCGAGCAGTACTTC. Encoded protein: CASSVGGGAEQYF.

The V and J genes are TRBV3-1 (or the pseudogene TRBV3-2) and TRBJ2-5, with 10 bases aligning to TRBD2. Germline V gene sequence: CDR1 LGHDT, CDR2 YNNKEL (reference sequence). The CDR3 loop spans 17 amino acids. The V and J ends lost 3 bases and 2 bases, in that order; junction bases with no gene match: 9. The CDR3 DNA reads as TGTGCCAGCAGCCAGTTCCGGCTAGCGGGGGTGCAAGAGACCCAGTACTTC. Protein product: CASSQFRLAGVQETQYF.

The CDR3 here is CAISDPRAGELFF. In DNA, the CDR3 is TGTGCCATCAGTGACCCACGCGCCGGGGAGCTGTTTTTT. V gene TRBV10-3 combines with J gene TRBJ2-2, with D hard to call. CDR3 length: 13 residues. Germline assignment: CDR1 ENHRY and CDR2 SYGVKD. Trimming shortened V by 3 bases and J by 6 bases, and 8 bases separated the two germline ends.

This clone was seen more than once but under ten times. The V gene is TRBV28, the J gene TRBJ1-5, with 9 bases matching TRBD1. The length of the CDR3 is 15 residues. The V and J ends lost 6 bases and 4 bases, in that order; junction bases with no gene match: 7. Germline assignment: CDR1 MDHEN and CDR2 SYDVKM. The CDR3 loop reads CASRLWTGVNQPQHF. The CDR3 coding sequence is TGTGCCAGCAGACTCTGGACAGGGGTAAATCAGCCCCAGCATTTT.

This chain uses TRBV3-1 (or the pseudogene TRBV3-2) with TRBJ1-1; 7 bases align to TRBD1. CDR3 length equals 13 residues. Germline V gives CDR1 LGHDT, CDR2 YNNKEL (reference sequence). V shed 6 bases and J 3 bases; nucleotides not matched to a gene: 4. This CDR3 is CASRDTGDTEAFF. In DNA, the CDR3 is TGTGCCAGCAGGGATACAGGGGACACTGAAGCTTTCTTT.

The V and J genes are TRBV28 and TRBJ1-1, with 7 bases identical to TRBD1. With V trimmed by 5 bases and J by 0 bases, 9 bases remained unmatched. Germline assignment: CDR1 MDHEN and CDR2 SYDVKM. The CDR3 sequence is 16 residues long. The CDR3 loop reads CASSLTGTVMNTEAFF. The CDR3 DNA reads TGTGCCAGCAGTCTAACCGGGACAGTCATGAACACTGAAGCTTTCTTT.